This TCR beta chain was recorded in a study of CD8 T cells in ankylosing spondylitis. Trimming left V 0 bases short and J 3 bases short, with 9 bases between. Germline loops: CDR1 SGHRS, CDR2 YFSETQ. This CDR3 has 15 residues. This clonotype has just a few counts. TCRdb analysed the 5' RACE reads with MiXCR anew, one entry per CDR3 protein. The sample consists of roughly 150,000 distinct CDR3 sequences, around 7.9% of them appearing once. The clonotype was recovered from a female donor with ankylosing spondylitis or in good health (not recorded which). Input material: blood, either unsorted or a sorted T cell fraction (not recorded which). J is TRBJ2-2 and V is TRBV5-1; D is tentatively TRBD1 or TRBD2 (6 bases each). CDR3 amino acids: CASSLDGGDTGELFF. CDR3 nucleotides: TGCGCCAGCAGCTTGGACGGGGGCGACACCGGGGAGCTGTTTTTT.